Given below is one T cell receptor beta chain in context. The CDR3 goes on 3 residues after the read ends, and that part is filled in from the germline J gene. The entry originates in a study of T cells in women clearing cervical HPV infection. The V gene's germline CDR1 is SEHNR and CDR2 FQNEAQ (reference sequence). The CDR3 has 14 amino acids. Clones were read by immunoSEQ multiplex PCR, and TCRdb kept only the in-frame ones, dropping some. The listing contains about 25,000 clones. The specimen sequenced was blood buffy coat. The chain recombines TRBV7-9 with TRBJ1-1, with 7 bases that match TRBD1. This clonotype originated in a woman between 18 and 69 years old with a cervical HPV16 infection that either progressed to CIN3+ or cleared (not recorded which). CDR3 DNA (partial): TGTGCCAGCAGCCATCGGGACAGCGGGCTGAAA. Translated, it gives CASSHRDSGLK. The complete CDR3 reads CASSHRDSGLKAFF.